Detailed here is one T cell receptor (beta chain). Its cognate antigen is unknown. The sample belongs to a study of shared clonotypes between healthy human individuals. Whole-study results and caveats: Measured sharing among donors was expected to vary with sequencing depth.

Negatively enriched CD4+ T cells were divided by CD45RA into naive and memory. The CDR3 has 14 residues. Germline CDR1 SQVTM, CDR2 ANQGSEA. The junction had 5 bases not matched to a gene; V was cut back by 5 bases and J by 0 bases. Data came from immunoSEQ multiplex PCR; TCRdb stores just in-frame clones and leaves some out. The sample has about 640,000 clones, 60% to 80% seen once. V and J are TRBV29-1 and TRBJ2-7; 9 nucleotides match TRBD2. The sequence came from a woman aged 30 to 39 in good health. The specimen sequenced was memory CD4+ T cells sorted from blood. Subset noted: CD45RA-negative fraction. The CDR3 sequence: CSVLPSGVSYEQYF. In nucleotides, the CDR3 is TGCAGCGTTCTCCCTAGCGGGGTCTCCTACGAGCAGTACTTC.